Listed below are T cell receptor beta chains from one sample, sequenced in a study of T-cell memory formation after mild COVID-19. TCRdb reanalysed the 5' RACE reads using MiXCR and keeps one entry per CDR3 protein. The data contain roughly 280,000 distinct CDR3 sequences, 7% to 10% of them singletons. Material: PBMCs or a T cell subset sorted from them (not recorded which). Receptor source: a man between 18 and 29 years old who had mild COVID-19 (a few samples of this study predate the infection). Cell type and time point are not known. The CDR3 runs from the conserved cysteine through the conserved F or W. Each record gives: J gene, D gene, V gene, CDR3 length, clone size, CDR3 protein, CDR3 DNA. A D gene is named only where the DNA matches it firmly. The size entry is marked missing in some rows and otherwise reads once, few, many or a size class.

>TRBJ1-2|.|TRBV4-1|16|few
CASSQYFTDANYGYTF
TGCGCCAGCAGCCAATACTTTACGGACGCGAACTATGGCTACACCTTC
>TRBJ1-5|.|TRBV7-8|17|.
CASPRSPDSYSNQPQHF
TGTGCCAGCCCTAGGTCCCCGGACAGTTATAGCAATCAGCCCCAGCATTTT
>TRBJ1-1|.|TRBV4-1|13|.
CASSLRIDTEAFF
TGCGCCAGCAGTTTGCGGATCGACACTGAAGCTTTCTTT
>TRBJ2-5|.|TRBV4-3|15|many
CASSQGIGYQETQYF
TGCGCCAGCAGCCAAGGAATAGGGTACCAAGAGACCCAGTACTTC
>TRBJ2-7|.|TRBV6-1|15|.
CASSDPQRSSYEQYF
TGTGCCAGCAGTGACCCGCAGAGGAGCTCCTACGAGCAGTACTTC
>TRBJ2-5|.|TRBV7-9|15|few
CASTALDSFQETQYF
TGTGCCAGCACGGCGTTAGACAGCTTCCAAGAGACCCAGTACTTC
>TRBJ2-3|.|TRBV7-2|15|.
CASSSDYLRTDTQYF
TGTGCCAGCAGCTCCGACTACCTACGCACAGATACGCAGTATTTT
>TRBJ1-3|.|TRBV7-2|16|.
CASSPRVGHPGNTIYF
TGTGCCAGCAGCCCCCGGGTAGGCCACCCTGGAAACACCATATATTTT
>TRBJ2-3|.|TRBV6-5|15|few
CASSYSEVFTDTQYF
TGTGCAAGCAGTTACTCGGAAGTGTTCACAGATACGCAGTATTTT
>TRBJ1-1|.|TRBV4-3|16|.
CASSRSARVENTEAFF
TGCGCCAGCAGCCGAAGTGCAAGGGTCGAGAACACTGAAGCTTTCTTT